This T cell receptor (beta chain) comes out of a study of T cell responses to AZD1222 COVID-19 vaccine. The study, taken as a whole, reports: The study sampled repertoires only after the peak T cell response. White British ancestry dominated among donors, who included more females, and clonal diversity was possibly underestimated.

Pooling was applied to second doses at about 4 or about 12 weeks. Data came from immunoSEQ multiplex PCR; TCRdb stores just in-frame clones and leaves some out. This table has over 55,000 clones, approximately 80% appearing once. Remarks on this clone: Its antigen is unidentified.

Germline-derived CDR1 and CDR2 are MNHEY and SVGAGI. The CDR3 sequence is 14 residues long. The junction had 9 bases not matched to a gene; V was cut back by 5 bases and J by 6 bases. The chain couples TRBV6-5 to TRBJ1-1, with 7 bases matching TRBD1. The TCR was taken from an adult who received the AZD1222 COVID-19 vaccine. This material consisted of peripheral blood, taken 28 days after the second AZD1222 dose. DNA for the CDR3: TGTGCCAGCAGTCCTCTCTCGCAGGGGGCTGAAGCTTTCTTT. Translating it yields CASSPLSQGAEAFF.